This TCR beta chain was observed in a study of control samples from healthy donors and cancer patients. Repertoires were generated with immunoSEQ multiplex PCR, while TCRdb's copy carries only in-frame clones and drops some. The sample has roughly 170,000 clones; approximately 91% are singletons. Germline lookup yields CDR1 KGHSH and CDR2 LQKENI. The CDR3 loop spans 14 amino acids. The V gene end was trimmed by 5 bases and the J gene end by 4 bases; junction bases not matched to a gene: 4. The TCR comes from a woman in her 40s in good health. Sequencing input: blood. This chain connects TRBV18 to TRBJ1-5; TRBD1 aligns across 8 bases. The CDR3 coding sequence is TGTGCCAGCTCATCTACAGGGGGAAATCAGCCCCAGCATTTT. This sequence encodes CASSSTGGNQPQHF.